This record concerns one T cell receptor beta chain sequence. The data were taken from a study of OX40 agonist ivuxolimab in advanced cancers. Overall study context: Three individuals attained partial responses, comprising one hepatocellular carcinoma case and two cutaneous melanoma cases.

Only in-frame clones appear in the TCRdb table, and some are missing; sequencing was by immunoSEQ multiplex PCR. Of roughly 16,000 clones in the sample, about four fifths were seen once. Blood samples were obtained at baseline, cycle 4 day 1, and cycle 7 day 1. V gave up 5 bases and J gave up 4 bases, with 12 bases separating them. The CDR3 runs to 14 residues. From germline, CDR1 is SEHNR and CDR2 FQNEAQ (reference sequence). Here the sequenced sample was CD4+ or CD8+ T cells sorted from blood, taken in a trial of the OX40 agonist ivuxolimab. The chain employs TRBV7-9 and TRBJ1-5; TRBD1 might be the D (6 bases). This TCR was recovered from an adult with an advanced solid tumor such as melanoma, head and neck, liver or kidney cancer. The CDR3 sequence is CASSGQLANQPQHF. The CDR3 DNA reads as TGTGCCAGCAGCGGACAGTTAGCTAATCAGCCCCAGCATTTT.